The clone carrying this T cell receptor (beta chain) was counted between two and nine times. Constant-segment primers served in 5'RACE that generated TCR alpha and TCR beta cDNA libraries bearing sample barcodes and UMIs. Each CDR3 protein gets one entry after TCRdb re-called the 5' RACE reads with MiXCR. The table lists roughly 500,000 distinct CDR3 sequences, approximately 20% of them singletons, with about an eighth in the top ten. This sample stems from a study of T-cell memory formation after mild COVID-19. Study-level background: Clusters of TCRs were largely donor specific.

The germline CDR1 and CDR2 sequences are SEHNR and FQNEAQ (reference sequence). V was clipped by 5 bases and J by 1 base, with 6 bases between them. The CDR3 has 13 amino acids. The sample was PBMCs or a T cell subset sorted from them (not recorded which). The clonotype was recovered from an adult woman who had mild COVID-19 (a few samples of this study predate the infection). Cell type and time point are not known. The chain is built from TRBV7-9 and TRBJ1-5; D call uncertain. The CDR3, as DNA: TGTGCCAGCAGCCCCCAAAGCAATCAGCCCCAGCATTTT. Its translation: CASSPQSNQPQHF.